This T cell receptor beta chain is drawn from a study of CD8 T cells in ankylosing spondylitis. Notes on the study in general: Several of the motif variants were reported before in synovial fluid and blood from reactive arthritis. It appeared that ankylosing spondylitis blood was characterized by a TCR beta motif of several highly homologous variants.

V lost 3 bases to trimming and J lost 7 bases, with 9 bases between them. CDR3 length: 12 residues. Germline CDR1 MGHRA, CDR2 YSYEKL. As the method for making TCR beta libraries, quantitative 5'-RACE with molecular barcodes was used. MiXCR, run by TCRdb on the 5' RACE reads, gives a single entry per CDR3 protein. Of approximately 250,000 distinct CDR3 sequences in the sample, under 35% were seen once. This clonotype has just a few counts. The antigen is not known. The chain carries TRBV4-1 and TRBJ1-2, with TRBD1 as a possible D gene (5 bases). The origin of this receptor is a male donor with ankylosing spondylitis or in good health (not recorded which). The sequencing sample was made of blood, either unsorted or a sorted T cell fraction (not recorded which). The CDR3 coding sequence is TGCGCCAGCAGCCAGCGGGGGACTGGCTACACCTTC. Protein: CASSQRGTGYTF.